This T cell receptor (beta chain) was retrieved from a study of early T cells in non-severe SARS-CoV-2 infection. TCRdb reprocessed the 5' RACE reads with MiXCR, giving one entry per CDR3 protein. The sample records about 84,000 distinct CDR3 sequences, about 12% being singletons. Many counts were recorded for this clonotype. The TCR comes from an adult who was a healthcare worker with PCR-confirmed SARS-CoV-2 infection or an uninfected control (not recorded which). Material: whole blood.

The CDR3 spells CASSQDRVSYEQYF. DNA for the CDR3: TGTGCCAGCAGCCAAGACAGGGTTTCCTACGAGCAGTACTTC. J is TRBJ2-7 and V is TRBV5-4, with 7 bases matching TRBD1. CDR1 and CDR2 (germline): SGHNT, YYREEE (reference sequence). J lost 1 base, V lost 4 bases, and 5 bases had no gene match. The CDR3 consists of 14 residues.